These T cell receptor beta chains were read from a single sample in a study of blood T cell repertoires in COVID-19. Sequencing used immunoSEQ multiplex PCR; TCRdb keeps in-frame clones, though not all of them. Of around 190,000 clones in the sample, about 80% were seen once. The sequenced material came from peripheral blood. These receptors were taken from a human donor in a cohort sampled during active COVID-19. Both conserved end residues are part of each CDR3. Fields, in order: J gene, V gene, clone size, D gene, CDR3 protein, CDR3 DNA. D genes are given only for firm matches. Size values are once, few and many counts, or a class for expanded clones, and some rows have none.

TRBJ1-1 TRBV19 . . CASSRWGVMNTEAFF TGTGCCAGTAGTAGATGGGGGGTCATGAACACTGAAGCTTTCTTT
TRBJ2-7 TRBV7-8 . TRBD2 CASSPGRLAVTYEQYF TGTGCCAGCAGCCCGGGTAGGCTAGCGGTGACCTACGAGCAGTACTTC
TRBJ2-5 TRBV27 . . CASSFSRDQETQYF TGTGCCAGCAGTTTCTCGCGGGATCAAGAGACCCAGTACTTC
TRBJ2-3 TRBV4-1 . TRBD2 CASSLRTSGGTLSTDTQYF TGCGCCAGCAGCCTCCGGACTAGCGGGGGGACGCTTAGCACAGATACGCAGTATTTT
TRBJ1-1 TRBV2 . . CASSEFGRQNTEAFF TGTGCCAGCAGTGAATTTGGCCGACAGAACACTGAAGCTTTCTTT
TRBJ1-1 TRBV7-9 . TRBD1 CAGGTGGVTEAFF TGTGCAGGTGGGACAGGGGGCGTCACTGAAGCTTTCTTT
TRBJ2-7 TRBV2 . . CASRRTGKYEQYF TGTGCCAGCAGAAGAACAGGGAAGTACGAGCAGTACTTC
TRBJ1-1 TRBV18 once . CASSPPSGRTEAFF TGTGCCAGCTCACCACCTTCAGGGAGGACTGAAGCTTTCTTT
TRBJ1-2 TRBV3-1/TRBV3-2 . . CASSQLESRGYTF TGTGCCAGCAGCCAATTGGAGTCGAGAGGCTACACCTTC
TRBJ2-4 TRBV12-3/TRBV12-4 . . CASSLGGVSIQYF TGTGCCAGCAGCCTAGGAGGGGTTAGCATTCAGTACTTC
TRBJ2-5 TRBV7-2 . . CASSLDGQKETQYF TGTGCCAGCAGCTTAGATGGACAGAAAGAGACCCAGTACTTC
TRBJ2-3 TRBV6-6 . . CASSYPAGTDTQYF TGTGCCAGCAGTTACCCTGCGGGCACAGATACGCAGTATTTT
TRBJ1-2 TRBV28 once TRBD1 CASSLGGTGFNYGYTF TGTGCCAGCAGTTTAGGCGGGACAGGATTTAACTATGGCTACACCTTC
TRBJ1-2 TRBV19 few . CASSMNRVDGYTF TGTGCCAGTAGTATGAACAGGGTGGACGGCTACACCTTC
TRBJ1-5 TRBV19 . . CASSTSRGGVNQPQHF TGTGCCAGTAGTACAAGTAGAGGAGGGGTAAATCAGCCCCAGCATTTT
TRBJ1-1 TRBV20-1 . TRBD1 CSASNRDSTEAFF TGCAGTGCTAGTAACCGGGACAGCACTGAAGCTTTCTTT
TRBJ2-7 TRBV7-8 . TRBD2 CASSLVLAGEIDYEQYF TGTGCCAGCAGCTTAGTGCTAGCGGGAGAGATCGACTACGAGCAGTACTTC
TRBJ1-1 TRBV5-1 . TRBD1 CASSLAPGGIEAFF TGCGCCAGCTCCCTCGCGCCAGGGGGGATTGAAGCTTTCTTT
TRBJ1-2 TRBV3-1/TRBV3-2 . TRBD1 CASSPWDSPNYGYTF TGTGCCAGCAGCCCCTGGGACAGCCCTAACTATGGCTACACCTTC
TRBJ2-7 TRBV6-5 . . CASSYSQDLYEQYF TGTGCCAGCAGTTACTCCCAGGATCTCTACGAGCAGTACTTC
TRBJ2-1 TRBV29-1 . TRBD2 CSVRGSSGLQFF TGCAGCGTACGAGGGTCTAGCGGCCTACAGTTCTTC
TRBJ1-1 TRBV7-9 . . CASSFSGYTEAFF TGTGCCAGCAGCTTCTCAGGGTACACTGAAGCTTTCTTT
TRBJ1-5 TRBV6-2/TRBV6-3 once TRBD1 CASSRDRRPNQPQHF TGTGCCAGCAGTAGGGACAGACGCCCCAATCAGCCCCAGCATTTT
TRBJ1-5 TRBV5-1 . . CASSWGGGNQPQHF TGCGCCAGCAGCTGGGGGGGCGGCAATCAGCCCCAGCATTTT
TRBJ2-7 TRBV19 . TRBD2 CASSIGGGAYEQYF TGTGCCAGTAGTATAGGCGGGGGGGCCTACGAGCAGTACTTC
TRBJ1-4 TRBV18 . . CASSPGLQEEKLFF TGTGCCAGCTCACCAGGGCTTCAAGAGGAAAAACTGTTTTTT
TRBJ1-2 TRBV25-1 . TRBD1 CASSATGTGHGYTF TGTGCCAGCAGTGCTACCGGGACAGGACATGGCTACACCTTC
TRBJ2-6 TRBV4-3 . TRBD1 CASSQDRLQGAGANVLTF TGCGCCAGCAGCCAAGATCGGCTCCAGGGGGCTGGGGCCAACGTCCTGACTTTC